A single sample is the source of the 31 T cell receptor beta chains below, sequenced in a study of T-cell reconstitution after alpha-beta-depleted transplantation in children. TCRbeta library preparation incorporated unique molecular identifiers. TCRdb reprocessed the PCR reads with MiXCR, giving one entry per CDR3 protein. The data contain approximately 230,000 distinct CDR3 sequences, 24% of them singletons. This material consisted of PBMCs, mostly from graft donor cells, taken 360 days after TCRalphabeta/CD19-depleted stem cell transplant. These receptors were collected from a female patient younger than 10 who had a stem cell transplant for congenital amegakaryocytic thrombocytopenia, so the T cells may come from the graft donor.

This clonotype was seen repeatedly, ten times or more. CDR3: CASSYGGANTDTQYF. As DNA, the CDR3 is TGTGCCAGCAGTTACGGGGGGGCCAACACAGATACGCAGTATTTT. The chain employs TRBV6-5 and TRBJ2-3; D may be TRBD2 (7 bases). The V gene lost 2 bases and the J gene lost 2 bases, with 11 bases spanning the gap. CDR1 and CDR2 (germline): MNHEY, SVGAGI. CDR3 size: 15 residues.

V usage is TRBV7-9 and J usage is TRBJ2-3, with 9 bases lining up with TRBD1. Per the germline V gene, CDR1 is SEHNR and CDR2 is FQNEAQ (reference sequence). V lost 6 bases to trimming and J lost 6 bases; unmatched junction nucleotides: 4. This CDR3 has 13 amino acids. The CDR3 coding sequence is TGTGCCAGCAGACTACAGGGGGCGGATACGCAGTATTTT. This codes for CASRLQGADTQYF.

The gene calls are TRBV3-1 and TRBJ2-2; no clear D gene. This CDR3 comprises 13 residues. Between the trimmed V and J ends, which lost 6 bases and 6 bases, there was a span of 11 bases. CDR1 is LGHDT and CDR2 is YNNKEL in the germline V gene (reference sequence). CDR3 nucleotides: TGTGCCAGCAGACTTAGCTCCGCCGGGGAGCTGTTTTTT. The encoded protein is CASRLSSAGELFF.

Notes on this clonotype: Germline is not matched at one junction end, which may reflect a read error. The V gene is TRBV20-1, the J gene TRBJ2-5; TRBD2 agrees at 12 bases. The CDR3 runs to 18 residues. Germline assignment: CDR1 DFQATT and CDR2 SNEGSKA (reference sequence). The CDR3: CCARVPGLAGGPEETQYF. In DNA form, the CDR3 reads TGCTGTGCTCGGGTTCCGGGCCTAGCGGGGGGGCCGGAAGAGACCCAGTACTTC.

The chain is built from TRBV11-2 and TRBJ2-1; 8 bases line up with TRBD2. CDR1 SGHAT and CDR2 FQNNGV come from the germline V gene. The CDR3 is 17 amino acids. V lost 5 bases and J lost 7; bases outside the gene matches: 16. The CDR3 region is CASSPSFGGSGVNEQFF. CDR3 nucleotides: TGTGCCAGCAGCCCCTCGTTTGGGGGTAGCGGGGTTAATGAGCAGTTCTTC.

Comments on this clonotype: Because it lacks the conserved phenylalanine or tryptophan at the end, this CDR3 is likely a read error. The chain couples TRBV4-2 to TRBJ1-4; no reliable D call. V was shortened by 1 base and J by 3 bases, with 12 bases between the two germline ends. Per the germline V gene, CDR1 is LGHNA and CDR2 is YNFKEQ. This CDR3 is built from 16 residues. The CDR3 coding sequence is TGTGCCAGCAGCCAAGTTGCTGGGTTTTCTAATGAAAAACTGTTTTAT. Protein sequence: CASSQVAGFSNEKLFY.

This clonotype was counted a few times. The V gene is TRBV5-1, the J gene TRBJ1-2, with TRBD1 identical over 7 bases. The germline gives CDR1 SGHRS, CDR2 YFSETQ. The CDR3 length is 13 residues. J lost 4 bases, V lost 5 bases, and 5 bases had no gene match. The DNA for the CDR3 is TGCGCCAGCAGGGCGGACAGGACCTATGGCTACACCTTC. This gives the protein CASRADRTYGYTF. The variable domain in full, with the rest retrieved from reference TRBV5-1 and TRBJ1-2, is KAGVTQTPRYLIKTRGQQVTLSCSPISGHRSVSWYQQTPGQGLQFLFEYFSETQRNKGNFPGRFSGRQFSNSRSEMNVSTLELGDSALYLCASRADRTYGYTFGSGTRLTVV.

V and J are TRBV7-9 and TRBJ2-3; D is uncertain. V was clipped by 3 bases and J by 5 bases, with 9 bases between them. The CDR3 is 13 amino acids. The germline CDR1 and CDR2 sequences are SEHNR and FQNEAQ (reference sequence). The CDR3 DNA sequence: TGTGCCAGCAGCTTTTTAGAGCAAGATACGCAGTATTTT. As protein: CASSFLEQDTQYF.

V and J are TRBV5-1 and TRBJ2-2, with D unclear. Germline lookup yields CDR1 SGHRS and CDR2 YFSETQ. The V end was cut by 2 bases, the J end by 6 bases, with 5 bases between. The CDR3 is 12 residues long. The CDR3: CASSLRPGELFF. The DNA of the CDR3 is TGCGCCAGCAGCTTAAGGCCCGGGGAGCTGTTTTTT.

A note on this clonotype: The CDR3 does not end in the conserved phenylalanine or tryptophan, so this is likely a read error. This CDR3 is CASSFGVFGNTIYY. The CDR3 DNA is TGTGCCAGCAGTTTCGGGGTATTCGGAAACACCATATATTAT. The chain combines TRBV12-3 or TRBV12-4 with TRBJ1-3, with D hard to call. The V and J ends lost 3 bases and 4 bases respectively, with 10 bases between them. The CDR3 has 14 residues.

Here the CDR3 DNA reads TGCGCCAGCAGCCCGTCCCAAGGGATTGGGATCTATACGCAGTATTTT. It codes for CASSPSQGIGIYTQYF. The chain is built from TRBV4-3 and TRBJ2-3, with unresolved D. This CDR3 region has 16 residues. Germline CDR1 LGHNA, CDR2 YSLEER. Trimming pared 4 bases from V and 7 bases from J, leaving 21 bases between.

V usage is TRBV6-5 and J usage is TRBJ2-3; 9 bases line up with TRBD2. Trimming removed 4 bases from V and 4 bases from J; junction bases left unmatched: 9. Germline assignment: CDR1 MNHEY and CDR2 SVGAGI. CDR3 length equals 16 residues. The CDR3 DNA sequence: TGTGCCAGCAGTTTCAAAGCGGGAGGCAAGTCAGATACGCAGTATTTT. As protein: CASSFKAGGKSDTQYF.

The sample holds a few counts of this clonotype. The J gene is TRBJ1-2, the V gene TRBV25-1; D is unclear. CDR3 size: 13 residues. The V end lost 1 base, the J end lost 8 bases, and 11 bases lay between the germline ends. Per germline, CDR1 MGHDK and CDR2 SYGVNS. This chain's CDR3 is CASSESRKGGYTF. CDR3 bases: TGTGCCAGCAGTGAATCCAGAAAAGGGGGCTACACCTTC.

This CDR3 reads CASSEQKGATDTQYF. CDR3 coding DNA: TGTGCCAGCAGTGAACAAAAGGGAGCCACAGATACGCAGTATTTT. This sequence joins TRBV25-1 and TRBJ2-3; weak D call: TRBD2 (5 bases). This CDR3 has 15 residues. V lost 2 bases and J 2 bases, leaving 11 bases between the germline ends. Germline V gene data show CDR1 as MGHDK and CDR2 as SYGVNS.

This clonotype turned up a few times. The chain is built from TRBV3-1 and TRBJ1-2; a possible D gene is TRBD1 (6 bases). The CDR3 spans 14 residues. V was cut by 1 base and J by 4 bases, with 10 bases left in between. Germline loops: CDR1 LGHDT, CDR2 YNNKEL (reference sequence). CDR3 sequence: CASSQGTVLYGYTF. CDR3 bases: TGTGCCAGCAGCCAAGGGACAGTTCTCTATGGCTACACCTTC.

This clonotype was detected once. The chain has TRBV6-5 and TRBJ2-2; TRBD2 matches 8 bases. J gave up 5 bases and V 4 bases, and 6 bases lay outside the gene matches. The CDR3 covers 15 residues. The germline CDR1 and CDR2 sequences are MNHEY and SVGAGI. This CDR3 is CASSFVAGQTGELFF. DNA of the CDR3: TGTGCCAGCAGTTTTGTAGCGGGGCAAACCGGGGAGCTGTTTTTT.

V usage is TRBV6-5 and J usage is TRBJ2-5; 11 bases align to TRBD1. Germline-derived CDR1 and CDR2 are MNHEY and SVGAGI. V dropped 2 bases and J dropped 4; count of bases not matched to a gene: 9. The CDR3 covers 17 residues. CDR3 nucleotide sequence: TGTGCCAGCAGTTACGGCCCGGGACAGGGGGGAGGAGAGACCCAGTACTTC. Protein product: CASSYGPGQGGGETQYF.

This chain links TRBV7-9 with TRBJ2-2; D gene unclear. Germline CDR1 reads SEHNR; CDR2 reads FQNEAQ (reference sequence). The germline V and J ends were trimmed by 2 bases and 5 bases, with 15 bases remaining between them. The CDR3 runs 16 residues. CDR3 loop: CASSLRFLAVTGELFF. DNA of the CDR3: TGTGCCAGCAGCTTAAGGTTCCTCGCCGTGACCGGGGAGCTGTTTTTT.

This clonotype has a handful of counts. The V call is TRBV6-2 or TRBV6-3, the J call TRBJ2-7; a weak D match, TRBD2 (5 bases). V was cut by 6 bases and J by 6 bases, with 18 bases left in between. Germline V CDR1 and CDR2: MNHEY, SVGEGT. There are 14 residues in the CDR3. The CDR3 here is CASRPGSRSAEQYF. CDR3 in DNA: TGTGCCAGCAGGCCGGGGTCCCGAAGTGCCGAGCAGTACTTC.

This chain uses TRBV28 with TRBJ1-3; D is undetermined. Germline assignment: CDR1 MDHEN and CDR2 SYDVKM. The CDR3 is made up of 14 amino acids. With 5 bases removed from V and 3 bases from J, the gap between germline ends came to 11 bases. DNA of the CDR3: TGTGCCAGCAGTCCCCTCTCGCGTGGAAACACCATATATTTT. It codes for CASSPLSRGNTIYF.

This chain links TRBV4-1 with TRBJ1-4, with D uncertain. This CDR3 is built from 14 residues. V was clipped by 0 bases and J by 3 bases, with 5 bases between them. The V gene's germline CDR1 is MGHRA and CDR2 YSYEKL. The CDR3, as DNA: TGCGCCAGCAGCCAAGAACGCCCTAATGAAAAACTGTTTTTT. It encodes CASSQERPNEKLFF.

This sequence joins TRBV20-1 and TRBJ2-3, with D perhaps TRBD2 (6 bases). Trimming left V 5 bases short and J 2 bases short, with 11 bases between. The CDR3 consists of 13 residues. CDR1 is DFQATT and CDR2 is SNEGSKA in the germline V gene (reference sequence). CDR3 protein: CSAWDLATDTQYF. CDR3 DNA sequence: TGCAGTGCTTGGGACTTAGCCACAGATACGCAGTATTTT.

Here the CDR3 reads CASSYEGQGLGEQYF. The CDR3 bases are TGTGCCAGCAGTTACGAAGGACAGGGCCTGGGCGAGCAGTACTTC. The V call is TRBV6-5, the J call TRBJ2-7; 8 nucleotides align to TRBD1. Germline assignment: CDR1 MNHEY and CDR2 SVGAGI. V lost 2 bases, J lost 6 bases, and 9 bases stayed unmatched. This CDR3 spans 15 amino acids.

This clonotype was seen a few times. This sequence joins TRBV12-3 or TRBV12-4 and TRBJ1-2, with D unclear. This CDR3 contains 15 residues. Trimming removed 3 bases at V and 4 bases at J, with 15 bases between. The CDR3 DNA reads as TGTGCCAGCAGTTTTATTCCGGGTTGGAGCTATGGCTACACCTTC. Encoded protein: CASSFIPGWSYGYTF.

The V call is TRBV9, the J call TRBJ2-1, with 9 positions matching TRBD1. V was pared by 4 bases and J by 1 base, with 15 bases of the junction left unmatched. This CDR3 contains 19 residues. CDR1 is SGDLS, CDR2 YYNGEE, per germline. The CDR3 DNA reads TGTGCCAGCAGCTCCCCCACGGACGCCGGGACAGGGTCCTACAATGAGCAGTTCTTC. Translation gives CASSSPTDAGTGSYNEQFF.

Only a few counts were recorded for this clonotype. This chain uses TRBV5-1 with TRBJ2-1; no definite D call. The germline V and J ends were trimmed by 0 bases and 3 bases, with 10 bases remaining between them. Per germline, CDR1 SGHRS and CDR2 YFSETQ. The CDR3 is 15 residues long. The CDR3 DNA reads as TGCGCCAGCAGCTTGGAAGTCCCCCACTACAATGAGCAGTTCTTC. Its translation is CASSLEVPHYNEQFF.

J is TRBJ2-3 and V is TRBV5-1, with 10 bases identical to TRBD2. V gave up 4 bases and J gave up 7 bases; unmatched junction bases: 9. The germline V gene has CDR1 SGHRS and CDR2 YFSETQ. The CDR3 is 15 amino acids. The CDR3 region is CASSRTSGNMNTQYF. Here the CDR3 DNA reads TGCGCCAGCAGCCGGACTAGCGGTAACATGAATACGCAGTATTTT.

Turning to this clonotype: A much larger clone lies a single base off, so this may be a read error. DNA of the CDR3: TGTGCCAGCAGTTTTCTGGACAGTACTTCACCCCTCCCCTTT. It codes for CASSFLDSTSPLPF. The chain carries TRBV12-3 or TRBV12-4 and TRBJ1-6; a possible D gene is TRBD1 (6 bases). This CDR3 region has 14 residues.

The chain has TRBV28 and TRBJ2-7, with D maybe TRBD2 (6 bases). Germline V lookup: CDR1 MDHEN, CDR2 SYDVKM. V gave up 3 bases and J gave up 0 bases, with 12 bases separating them. This CDR3 spans 15 amino acids. Here the CDR3 DNA reads TGTGCCAGCAGTTTTAGCGGTACTCGCTCCTACGAGCAGTACTTC. As protein: CASSFSGTRSYEQYF.

The chain couples TRBV7-2 to TRBJ1-5; D gene uncertain. This CDR3 has 14 residues. CDR1 SGHTA and CDR2 FQGNSA come from the germline V gene. V lost 3 bases and J 5 bases, leaving 11 bases between the germline ends. The CDR3 region is CASSLAGEYQPQHF. The DNA for the CDR3 is TGTGCCAGCAGCTTGGCCGGGGAGTATCAGCCCCAGCATTTT.

The table lists this clonotype with many counts. CDR3 sequence (DNA): TGTGCCAGCAGTTCGGGGTATAGAGAAGCTTTCTTT. It yields the protein CASSSGYREAFF. V and J are TRBV25-1 and TRBJ1-1; no clear D gene. V was trimmed by 5 bases and J by 8 bases, leaving 12 bases between them. The CDR3 is made up of 12 amino acids. Germline CDR1 and CDR2: MGHDK and SYGVNS.